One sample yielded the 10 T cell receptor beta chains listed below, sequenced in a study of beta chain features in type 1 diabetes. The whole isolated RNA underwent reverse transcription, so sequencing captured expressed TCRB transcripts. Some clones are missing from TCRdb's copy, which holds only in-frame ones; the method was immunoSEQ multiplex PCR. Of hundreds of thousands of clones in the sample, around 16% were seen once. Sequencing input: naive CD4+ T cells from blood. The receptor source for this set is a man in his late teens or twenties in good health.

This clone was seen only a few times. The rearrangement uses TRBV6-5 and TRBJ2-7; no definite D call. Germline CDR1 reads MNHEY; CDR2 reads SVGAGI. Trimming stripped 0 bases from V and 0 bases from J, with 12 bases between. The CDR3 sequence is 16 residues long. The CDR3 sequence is CASSYSPAHSSYEQYF. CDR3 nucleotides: TGTGCCAGCAGTTACTCGCCGGCTCACAGCTCCTACGAGCAGTACTTC.

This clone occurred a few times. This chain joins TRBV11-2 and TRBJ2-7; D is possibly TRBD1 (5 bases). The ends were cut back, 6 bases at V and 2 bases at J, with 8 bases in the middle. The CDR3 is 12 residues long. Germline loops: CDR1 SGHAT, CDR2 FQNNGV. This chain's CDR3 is CASSDSPYEQYF. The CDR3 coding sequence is TGTGCCAGCAGTGACAGCCCCTACGAGCAGTACTTC.

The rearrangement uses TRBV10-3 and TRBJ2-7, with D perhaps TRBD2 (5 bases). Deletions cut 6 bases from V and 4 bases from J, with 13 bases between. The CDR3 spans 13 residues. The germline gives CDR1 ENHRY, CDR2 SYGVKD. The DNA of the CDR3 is TGTGCCATCAGAGCCGCGGCGGGTTACGAGCAGTACTTC. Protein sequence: CAIRAAAGYEQYF.

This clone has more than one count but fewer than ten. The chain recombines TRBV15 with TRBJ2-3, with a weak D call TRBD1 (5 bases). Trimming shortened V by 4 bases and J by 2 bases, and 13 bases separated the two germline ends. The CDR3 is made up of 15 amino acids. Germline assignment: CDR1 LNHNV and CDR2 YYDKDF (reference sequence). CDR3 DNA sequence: TGTGCCACCAGCACCAGGGTCACACACACAGATACGCAGTATTTT. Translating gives CATSTRVTHTDTQYF. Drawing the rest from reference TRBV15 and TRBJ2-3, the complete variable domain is DAMVIQNPRYQVTQFGKPVTLSCSQTLNHNVMYWYQQKSSQAPKLLFHYYDKDFNNEADTPDNFQSRRPNTSFCFLDIRSPGLGDTAMYLCATSTRVTHTDTQYFGPGTRLTVL.

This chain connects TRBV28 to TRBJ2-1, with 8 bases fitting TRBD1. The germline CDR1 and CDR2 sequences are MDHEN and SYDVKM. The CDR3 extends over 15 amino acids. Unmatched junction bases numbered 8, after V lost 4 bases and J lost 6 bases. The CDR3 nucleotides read TGTGCCAGCAGTTCGGGACAGGCAATCCTCAATGAGCAGTTCTTC. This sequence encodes CASSSGQAILNEQFF. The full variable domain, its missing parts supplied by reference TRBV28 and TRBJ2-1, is DVKVTQSSRYLVKRTGEKVFLECVQDMDHENMFWYRQDPGLGLRLIYFSYDVKMKEKGDIPEGYSVSREKKERFSLILESASTNQTSMYLCASSSGQAILNEQFFGPGTRLTVL.

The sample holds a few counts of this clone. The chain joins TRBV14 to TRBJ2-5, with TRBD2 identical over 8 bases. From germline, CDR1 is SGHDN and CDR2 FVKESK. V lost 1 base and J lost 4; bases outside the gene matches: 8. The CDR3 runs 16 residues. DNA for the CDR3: TGTGCCAGCAGCCAAGGATTGGCGGGGGGCGGAGAGACCCAGTACTTC. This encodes CASSQGLAGGGETQYF.

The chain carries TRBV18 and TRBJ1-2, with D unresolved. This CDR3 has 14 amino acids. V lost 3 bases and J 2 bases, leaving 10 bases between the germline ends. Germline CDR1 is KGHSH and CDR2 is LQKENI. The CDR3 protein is CASSPSAENYGYTF. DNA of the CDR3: TGTGCCAGCTCACCGTCGGCTGAGAACTATGGCTACACCTTC. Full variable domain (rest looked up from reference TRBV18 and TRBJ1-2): NAGVMQNPRHLVRRRGQEARLRCSPMKGHSHVYWYRQLPEEGLKFMVYLQKENIIDESGMPKERFSAEFPKEGPSILRIQQVVRGDSAAYFCASSPSAENYGYTFGSGTRLTVV.

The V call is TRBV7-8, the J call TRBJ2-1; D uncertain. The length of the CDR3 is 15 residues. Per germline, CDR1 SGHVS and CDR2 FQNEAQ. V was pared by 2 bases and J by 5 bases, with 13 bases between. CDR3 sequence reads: CASSLYAARNNEQFF. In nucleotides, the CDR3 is TGTGCCAGCAGCTTATACGCGGCGAGAAACAATGAGCAGTTCTTC.

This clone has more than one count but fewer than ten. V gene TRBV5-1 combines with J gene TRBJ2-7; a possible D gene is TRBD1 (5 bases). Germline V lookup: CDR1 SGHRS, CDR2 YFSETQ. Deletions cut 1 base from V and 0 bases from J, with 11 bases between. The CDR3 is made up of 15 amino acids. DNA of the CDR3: TGCGCCAGCAGCTTGTCGACAGTTAGCTCCTACGAGCAGTACTTC. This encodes CASSLSTVSSYEQYF.

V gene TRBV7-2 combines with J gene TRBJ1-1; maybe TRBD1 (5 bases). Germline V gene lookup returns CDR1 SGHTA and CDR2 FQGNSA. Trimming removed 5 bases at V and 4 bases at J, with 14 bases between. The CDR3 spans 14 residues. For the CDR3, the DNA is TGTGCCAGCAGCCCTCGGCCTGGGGGCACTGAAGCTTTCTTT. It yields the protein CASSPRPGGTEAFF.